This TCR beta chain was recovered during a study of T cells after posttransplantation cyclophosphamide. Whole-study results and caveats: Recipient CMV seropositivity and CMV reactivation strongly tracked TRB clonality. Tissue-infiltrating T cells from skin or gut overlapped little with blood T cells. Later blood repertoires were often dominated by clones from the donor CD8+ memory compartment.

This clone was seen more than once but under ten times. Its antigen is undetermined. Treatment was busulfan-fludarabine conditioning, a marrow graft, and cyclophosphamide on days +3 and +4. This CDR3 contains 14 residues. The junction had 11 bases not matched to a gene; V was cut back by 6 bases and J by 7 bases. Looked up from germline, CDR1 is SNHLY and CDR2 is FYNNEI. The data were produced by immunoSEQ multiplex PCR, yet TCRdb's version contains in-frame clones alone and is incomplete. Of several thousand clones detected, over 1.5% appear once; the ten largest clones hold less than 35%. The clonotype originates from a male patient aged 25-45 years who received an allogeneic stem cell transplant from a related donor, was CMV-positive, and had no GVHD. Some of these T cells may belong to the graft donor. The input for sequencing was PBMCs, taken around 240 days after a stem cell transplant with posttransplant cyclophosphamide. The chain recombines TRBV2 with TRBJ1-2; TRBD1 aligns across 7 bases. The CDR3 loop reads CASRDRQGSGGYTF. CDR3 DNA: TGTGCCAGCAGGGACCGACAGGGCTCCGGTGGCTACACCTTC.